The present entry profiles one T cell receptor (beta chain) with its context. This specimen belongs to a study of T cell responses to AZD1222 COVID-19 vaccine. Repertoires were generated with immunoSEQ multiplex PCR, while TCRdb's copy carries only in-frame clones and drops some. The sample has some 120,000 clones, around 90% seen once. The CDR3 has 14 residues. Trimming stripped 6 bases from V and 6 bases from J, with 15 bases between. Germline-derived CDR1 and CDR2 are SNHLY and FYNNEI. This clonotype was sampled from an adult in good health. The material sequenced was peripheral blood, taken on day 0 of AZD1222 vaccination. This chain joins TRBV2 and TRBJ2-1; no clear D gene. CDR3 sequence reads: CASRSVGVRNEQFF. Written as DNA, the CDR3 is TGTGCCAGCAGATCCGTGGGCGTTCGCAATGAGCAGTTCTTC.